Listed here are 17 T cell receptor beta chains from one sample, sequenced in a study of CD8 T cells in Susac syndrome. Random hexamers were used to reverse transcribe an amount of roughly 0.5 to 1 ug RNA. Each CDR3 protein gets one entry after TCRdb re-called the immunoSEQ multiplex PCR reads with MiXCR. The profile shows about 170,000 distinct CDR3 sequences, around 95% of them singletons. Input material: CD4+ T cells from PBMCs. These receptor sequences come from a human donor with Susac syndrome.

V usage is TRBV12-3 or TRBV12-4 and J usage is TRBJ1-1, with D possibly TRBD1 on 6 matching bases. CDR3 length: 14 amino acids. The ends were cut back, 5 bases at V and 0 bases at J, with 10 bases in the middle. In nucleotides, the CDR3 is TGTGCCAGCAGTAGACAGGAGTTGAACACTGAAGCTTTCTTT. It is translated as CASSRQELNTEAFF.

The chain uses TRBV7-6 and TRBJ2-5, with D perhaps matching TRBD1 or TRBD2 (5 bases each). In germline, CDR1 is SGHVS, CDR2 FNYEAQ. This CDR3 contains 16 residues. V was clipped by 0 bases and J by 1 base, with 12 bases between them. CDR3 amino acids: CASSLALGVAQETQYF. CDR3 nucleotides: TGTGCCAGCAGCTTAGCGCTGGGGGTAGCCCAAGAGACCCAGTACTTC.

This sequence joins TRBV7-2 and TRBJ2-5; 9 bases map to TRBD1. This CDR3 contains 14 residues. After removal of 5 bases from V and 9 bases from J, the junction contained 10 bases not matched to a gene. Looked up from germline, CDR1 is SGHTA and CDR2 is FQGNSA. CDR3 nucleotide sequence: TGTGCCAGCAGCGCAGCTGGGACAGGGAGGGCCCAGTACTTC. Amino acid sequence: CASSAAGTGRAQYF.

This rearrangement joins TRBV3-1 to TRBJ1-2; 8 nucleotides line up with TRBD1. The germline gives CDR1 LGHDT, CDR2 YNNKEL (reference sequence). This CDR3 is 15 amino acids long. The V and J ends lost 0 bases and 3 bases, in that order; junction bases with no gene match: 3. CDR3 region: CASSQEGQGYYGYTF. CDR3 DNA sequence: TGTGCCAGCAGCCAAGAAGGACAGGGCTACTATGGCTACACCTTC.

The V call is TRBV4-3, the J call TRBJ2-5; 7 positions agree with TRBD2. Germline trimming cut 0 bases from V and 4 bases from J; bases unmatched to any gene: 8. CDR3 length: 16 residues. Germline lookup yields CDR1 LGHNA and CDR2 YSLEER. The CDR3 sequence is CASSQDRTGGGETQYF. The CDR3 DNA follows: TGCGCCAGCAGCCAAGATAGGACGGGAGGAGGAGAGACCCAGTACTTC.

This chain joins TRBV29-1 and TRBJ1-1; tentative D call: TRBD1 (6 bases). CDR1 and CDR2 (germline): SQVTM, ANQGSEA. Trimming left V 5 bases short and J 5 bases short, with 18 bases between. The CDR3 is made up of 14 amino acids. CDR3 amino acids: CSVPDQGRRTEAFF. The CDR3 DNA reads TGCAGCGTTCCCGACCAGGGGCGTAGGACTGAAGCTTTCTTT.

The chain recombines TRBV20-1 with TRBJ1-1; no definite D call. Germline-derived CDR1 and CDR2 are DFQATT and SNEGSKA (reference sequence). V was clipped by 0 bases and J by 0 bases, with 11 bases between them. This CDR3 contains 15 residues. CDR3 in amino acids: CSARDVTVMNTEAFF. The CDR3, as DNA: TGCAGTGCTAGAGATGTTACAGTTATGAACACTGAAGCTTTCTTT.

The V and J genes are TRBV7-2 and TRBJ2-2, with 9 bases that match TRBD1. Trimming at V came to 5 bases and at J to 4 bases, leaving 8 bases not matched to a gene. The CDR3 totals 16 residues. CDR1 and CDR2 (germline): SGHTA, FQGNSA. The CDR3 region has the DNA TGTGCCAGCAGCACCCGGACAGGGGATCGCACCGGGGAGCTGTTTTTT. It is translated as CASSTRTGDRTGELFF.

The CDR3 nucleotides read TGTGCCAGCAGTGTGACAGGGCGTTCCTATGGCTACACCTTC. This encodes CASSVTGRSYGYTF. The gene calls are TRBV12-3 or TRBV12-4 and TRBJ1-2; 7 bases are a match to TRBD1. CDR3 size: 14 residues. The ends lost 5 bases at V and 4 bases at J; junction bases unmatched: 7.

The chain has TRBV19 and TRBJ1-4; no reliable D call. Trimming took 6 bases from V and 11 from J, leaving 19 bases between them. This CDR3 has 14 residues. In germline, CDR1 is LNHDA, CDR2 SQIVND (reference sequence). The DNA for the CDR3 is TGTGCCAGTAGCCCGTCGAAGACCGCCGGGAAACTGTTTTTT. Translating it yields CASSPSKTAGKLFF. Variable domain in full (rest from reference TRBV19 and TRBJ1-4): DGGITQSPKYLFRKEGQNVTLSCEQNLNHDAMYWYRQDPGQGLRLIYYSQIVNDFQKGDIAEGYSVSREKKESFPLTVTSAQKNPTAFYLCASSPSKTAGKLFFGSGTQLSVL.

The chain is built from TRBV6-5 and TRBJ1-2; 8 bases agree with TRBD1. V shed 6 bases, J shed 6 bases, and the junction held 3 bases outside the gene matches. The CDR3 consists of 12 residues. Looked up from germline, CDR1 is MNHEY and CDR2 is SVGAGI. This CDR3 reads CASRQTGDGYTF. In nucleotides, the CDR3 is TGTGCCAGCAGGCAGACAGGGGATGGCTACACCTTC.

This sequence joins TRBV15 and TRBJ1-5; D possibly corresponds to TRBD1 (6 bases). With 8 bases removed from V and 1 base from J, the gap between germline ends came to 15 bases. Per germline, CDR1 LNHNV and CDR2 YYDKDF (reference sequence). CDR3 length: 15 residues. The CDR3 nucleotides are TGTGCCACCCGAGCGGGGGGCCTAAGCAATCAGCCCCAGCATTTT. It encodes CATRAGGLSNQPQHF.

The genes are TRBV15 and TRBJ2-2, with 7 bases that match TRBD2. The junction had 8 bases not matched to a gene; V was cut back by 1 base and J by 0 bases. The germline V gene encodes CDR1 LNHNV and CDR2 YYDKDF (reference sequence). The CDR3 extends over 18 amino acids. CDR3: CATSRARLAESNTGELFF. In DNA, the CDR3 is TGTGCCACCAGCAGAGCACGGCTAGCGGAGTCGAACACCGGGGAGCTGTTTTTT.

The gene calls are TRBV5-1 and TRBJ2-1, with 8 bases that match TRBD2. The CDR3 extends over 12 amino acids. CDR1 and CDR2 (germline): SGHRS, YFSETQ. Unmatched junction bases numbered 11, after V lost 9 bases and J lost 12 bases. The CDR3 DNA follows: TGCGCCACGGCCATTAGCGGGGAACGGCAGTTCTTC. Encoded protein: CATAISGERQFF. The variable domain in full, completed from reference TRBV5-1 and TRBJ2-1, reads KAGVTQTPRYLIKTRGQQVTLSCSPISGHRSVSWYQQTPGQGLQFLFEYFSETQRNKGNFPGRFSGRQFSNSRSEMNVSTLELGDSALYLCATAISGERQFFGPGTRLTVL.

As DNA, the CDR3 is TGCAGCCTCGAGGGTATGGGTCAAAGCTCCTACAATGAGCAGTTCTTC. Protein: CSLEGMGQSSYNEQFF. The V and J genes are TRBV29-1 and TRBJ2-1; possibly TRBD2 for D (5 bases). This CDR3 comprises 16 residues. Trimming pared 8 bases from V and 0 bases from J, leaving 20 bases between. Germline CDR1 and CDR2: SQVTM and ANQGSEA.

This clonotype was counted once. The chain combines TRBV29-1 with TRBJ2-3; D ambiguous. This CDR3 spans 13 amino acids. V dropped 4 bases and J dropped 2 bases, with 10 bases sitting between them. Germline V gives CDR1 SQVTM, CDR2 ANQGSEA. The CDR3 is CSVVVRYTDTQYF. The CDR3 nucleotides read TGCAGCGTTGTCGTCAGGTACACAGATACGCAGTATTTT.

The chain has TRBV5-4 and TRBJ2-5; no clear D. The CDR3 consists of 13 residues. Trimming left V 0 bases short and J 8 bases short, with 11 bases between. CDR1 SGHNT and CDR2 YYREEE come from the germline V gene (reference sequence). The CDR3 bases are TGTGCCAGCAGCTTGGGCGCCCTGGATACCCAGTACTTC. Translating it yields CASSLGALDTQYF.